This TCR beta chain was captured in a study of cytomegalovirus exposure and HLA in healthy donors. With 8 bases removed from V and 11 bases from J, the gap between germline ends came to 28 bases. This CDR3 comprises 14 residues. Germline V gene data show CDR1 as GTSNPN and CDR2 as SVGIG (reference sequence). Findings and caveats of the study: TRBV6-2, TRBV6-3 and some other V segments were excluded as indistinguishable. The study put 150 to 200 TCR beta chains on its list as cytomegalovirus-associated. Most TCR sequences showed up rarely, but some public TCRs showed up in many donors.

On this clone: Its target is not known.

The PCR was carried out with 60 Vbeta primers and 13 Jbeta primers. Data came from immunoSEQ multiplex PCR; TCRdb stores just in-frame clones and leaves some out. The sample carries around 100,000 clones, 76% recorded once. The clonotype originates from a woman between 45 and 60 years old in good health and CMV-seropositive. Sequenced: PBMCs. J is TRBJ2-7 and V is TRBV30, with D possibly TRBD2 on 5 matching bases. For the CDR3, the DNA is TGTGCCGGCGCAAATCTAAAGAAATCTAGCAAGGAGTACTTC. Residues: CAGANLKKSSKEYF.